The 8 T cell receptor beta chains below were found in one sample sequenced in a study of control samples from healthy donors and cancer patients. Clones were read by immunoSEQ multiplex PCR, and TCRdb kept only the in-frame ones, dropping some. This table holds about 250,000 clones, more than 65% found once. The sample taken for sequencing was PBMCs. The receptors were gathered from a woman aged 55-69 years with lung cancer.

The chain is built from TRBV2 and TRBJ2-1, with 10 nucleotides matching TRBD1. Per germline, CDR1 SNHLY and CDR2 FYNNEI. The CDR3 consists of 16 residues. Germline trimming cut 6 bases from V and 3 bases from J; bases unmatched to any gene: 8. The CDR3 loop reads CASSPRDRGFYNEQFF. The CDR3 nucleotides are TGTGCCAGCAGCCCCCGGGACAGGGGATTCTACAATGAGCAGTTCTTC.

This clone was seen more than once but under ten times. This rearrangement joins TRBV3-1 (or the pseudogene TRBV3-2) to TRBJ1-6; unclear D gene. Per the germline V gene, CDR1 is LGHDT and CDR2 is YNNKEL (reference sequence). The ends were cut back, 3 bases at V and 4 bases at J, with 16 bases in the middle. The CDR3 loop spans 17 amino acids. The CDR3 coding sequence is TGTGCCAGCAGCCAGTTAGTAGGGTCCCCGTATAATTCACCCCTCCACTTT. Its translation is CASSQLVGSPYNSPLHF.

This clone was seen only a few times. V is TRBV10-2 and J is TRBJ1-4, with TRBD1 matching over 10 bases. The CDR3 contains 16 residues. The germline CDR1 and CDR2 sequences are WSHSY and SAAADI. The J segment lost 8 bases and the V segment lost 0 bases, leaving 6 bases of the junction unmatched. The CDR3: CASSESSGTGDEKLFF. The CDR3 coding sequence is TGCGCCAGCAGTGAGTCTTCCGGGACAGGGGACGAAAAACTGTTTTTT.

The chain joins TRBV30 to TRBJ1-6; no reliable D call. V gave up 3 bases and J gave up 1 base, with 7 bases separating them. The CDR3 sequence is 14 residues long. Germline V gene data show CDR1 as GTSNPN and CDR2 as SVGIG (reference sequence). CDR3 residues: CAWRGFSYNSPLHF. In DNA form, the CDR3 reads TGTGCCTGGAGGGGTTTTTCCTATAATTCACCCCTCCACTTT.

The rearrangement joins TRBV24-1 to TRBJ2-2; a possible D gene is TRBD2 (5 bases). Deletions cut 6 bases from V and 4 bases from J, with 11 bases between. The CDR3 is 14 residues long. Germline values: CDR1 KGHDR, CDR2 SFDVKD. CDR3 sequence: CATSNEGATGELFF. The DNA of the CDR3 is TGTGCCACCAGTAATGAGGGCGCCACCGGGGAGCTGTTTTTT.

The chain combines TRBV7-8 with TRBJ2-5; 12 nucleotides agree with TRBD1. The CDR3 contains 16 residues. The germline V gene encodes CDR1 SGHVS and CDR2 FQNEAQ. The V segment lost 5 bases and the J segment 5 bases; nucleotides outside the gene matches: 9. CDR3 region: CASSRTGTGGLETQYF. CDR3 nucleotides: TGTGCCAGCAGCCGGACCGGGACAGGGGGCTTGGAGACCCAGTACTTC.

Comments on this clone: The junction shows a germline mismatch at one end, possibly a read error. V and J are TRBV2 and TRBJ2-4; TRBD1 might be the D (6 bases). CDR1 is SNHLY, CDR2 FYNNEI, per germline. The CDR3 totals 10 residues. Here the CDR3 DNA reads TGTGCCAGCAGTGTGTGGGACATCCACTTC. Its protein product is CASSVWDIHF. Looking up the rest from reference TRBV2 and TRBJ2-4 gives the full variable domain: EPEVTQTPSHQVTQMGQEVILRCVPISNHLYFYWYRQILGQKVEFLVSFYNNEISEKSEIFDDQFSVERPDGSNFTLKIRSTKLEDSAMYFCASSVWDIHFGAGTRLSVL.

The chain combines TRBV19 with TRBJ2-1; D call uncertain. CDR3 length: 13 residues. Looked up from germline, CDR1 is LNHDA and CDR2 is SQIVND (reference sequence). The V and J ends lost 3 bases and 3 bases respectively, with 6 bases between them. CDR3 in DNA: TGTGCCAGTAGTATTTCACTCTACAATGAGCAGTTCTTC. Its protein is CASSISLYNEQFF. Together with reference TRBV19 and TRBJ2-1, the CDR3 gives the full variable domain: DGGITQSPKYLFRKEGQNVTLSCEQNLNHDAMYWYRQDPGQGLRLIYYSQIVNDFQKGDIAEGYSVSREKKESFPLTVTSAQKNPTAFYLCASSISLYNEQFFGPGTRLTVL.